This T cell receptor beta chain was observed in a study of T cell responses to AZD1222 COVID-19 vaccine. V was clipped by 0 bases and J by 3 bases; unmatched bases: 3. Germline CDR1 is SGHDT and CDR2 is YYEEEE. The CDR3 spans 15 residues. Measured with immunoSEQ multiplex PCR; TCRdb has only the in-frame clones, and not every one. The top ten hold roughly 50% of the sample, which has 70,000 to 80,000 clones, about 78% seen once. This TCR came from an adult who received the AZD1222 COVID-19 vaccine. Material: peripheral blood, obtained 28 days after the second AZD1222 dose. This chain connects TRBV5-6 to TRBJ1-5; 7 positions agree with TRBD1. The CDR3 DNA sequence: TGTGCCAGCAGCTTGGGGGGACAGCTCAATCAGCCCCAGCATTTT. It specifies CASSLGGQLNQPQHF.